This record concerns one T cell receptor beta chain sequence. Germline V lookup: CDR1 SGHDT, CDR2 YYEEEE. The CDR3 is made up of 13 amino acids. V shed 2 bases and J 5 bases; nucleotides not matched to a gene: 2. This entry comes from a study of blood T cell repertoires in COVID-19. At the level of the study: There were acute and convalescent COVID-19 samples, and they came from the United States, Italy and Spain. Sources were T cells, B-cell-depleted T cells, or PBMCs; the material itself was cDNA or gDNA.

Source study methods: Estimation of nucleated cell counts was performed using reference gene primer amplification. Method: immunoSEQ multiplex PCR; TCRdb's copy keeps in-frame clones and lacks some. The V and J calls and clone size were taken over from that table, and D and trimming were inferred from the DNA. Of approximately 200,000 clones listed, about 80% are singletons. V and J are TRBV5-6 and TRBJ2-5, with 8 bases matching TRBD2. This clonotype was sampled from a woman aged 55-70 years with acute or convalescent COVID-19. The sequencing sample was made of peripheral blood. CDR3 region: CASSFLAGETQYF. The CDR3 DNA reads TGTGCCAGCAGCTTCTTAGCGGGGGAGACCCAGTACTTC.